The next 12 T cell receptor beta chains were all read from a single sample in a study of control samples from healthy donors and cancer patients. Here immunoSEQ multiplex PCR was the method, and the copy in TCRdb shows in-frame clones only, minus some. The sample carries more than 95,000 clones, around 87% recorded once. Sample: blood. The receptors originated from a man aged 55 to 70 in good health.

J is TRBJ2-5 and V is TRBV7-2; D is possibly TRBD1 or TRBD2 (5 bases each). Per the germline V gene, CDR1 is SGHTA and CDR2 is FQGNSA. V gave up 3 bases and J gave up 2 bases, with 16 bases separating them. The CDR3 consists of 16 residues. The CDR3 loop reads CASSLSTGTAQETQYF. For the CDR3, the DNA is TGTGCCAGCAGCTTGAGTACCGGGACCGCACAAGAGACCCAGTACTTC.

The chain couples TRBV30 to TRBJ1-1, with D hard to call. Germline CDR1 GTSNPN, CDR2 SVGIG (reference sequence). The CDR3 spans 12 residues. V gave up 3 bases and J gave up 0 bases, with 5 bases separating them. CDR3 sequence reads: CAWRWVNTEAFF. For the CDR3, the DNA is TGTGCCTGGAGATGGGTGAACACTGAAGCTTTCTTT.

The chain recombines TRBV27 with TRBJ1-3; D is undetermined. Trimming stripped 7 bases from V and 0 bases from J, with 10 bases between. This CDR3 is 14 amino acids long. The V gene's germline CDR1 is MNHEY and CDR2 SMNVEV (reference sequence). This CDR3 reads CASMFADSGNTIYF. The DNA for the CDR3 is TGTGCCAGCATGTTTGCAGACTCTGGAAACACCATATATTTT.

CDR3 DNA sequence: TGTGCCAGCTCACGGGTGGCAGATTTGAACACTGAAGCTTTCTTT. Its protein is CASSRVADLNTEAFF. The V and J genes are TRBV18 and TRBJ1-1; D is ambiguous. The V gene's germline CDR1 is KGHSH and CDR2 LQKENI. CDR3 length: 15 residues. V was shortened by 4 bases and J by 0 bases, with 12 bases between the two germline ends.

In this sample, this clone turned up a few times. The chain employs TRBV25-1 and TRBJ2-1, with TRBD2 matching 10 bases. With 6 bases clipped from V and 6 bases from J, the junction kept 8 bases outside the gene matches. CDR3 size: 15 residues. CDR1 and CDR2 (germline): MGHDK, SYGVNS. This chain's CDR3 is CASSIALAGTNEQFF. For the CDR3, the DNA is TGTGCCAGCAGCATCGCACTAGCGGGGACCAATGAGCAGTTCTTC. Together with reference TRBV25-1 and TRBJ2-1, the CDR3 gives the full variable domain: EADIYQTPRYLVIGTGKKITLECSQTMGHDKMYWYQQDPGMELHLIHYSYGVNSTEKGDLSSESTVSRIRTEHFPLTLESARPSHTSQYLCASSIALAGTNEQFFGPGTRLTVL.

V is TRBV11-3 and J is TRBJ1-5, with TRBD1 matching 8 bases. V shed 5 bases, J shed 1 base, and the junction held 10 bases outside the gene matches. The CDR3 is made up of 17 amino acids. The V gene's germline CDR1 is SGHNT and CDR2 YENEEA. The CDR3 region has the DNA TGTGCCAGCAGCCCAAGGACAGGGAGGAGGAGCAATCAGCCCCAGCATTTT. Translating gives CASSPRTGRRSNQPQHF.

This clone appeared a few times. The chain recombines TRBV28 with TRBJ1-1; TRBD1 matches 9 bases. CDR1 MDHEN and CDR2 SYDVKM come from the germline V gene. CDR3 length: 16 amino acids. V was pared by 2 bases and J by 11 bases, with 15 bases of the junction left unmatched. The CDR3 protein is CASSLNGLGTGFAAFF. The CDR3 DNA is TGTGCCAGCAGTTTAAACGGGTTAGGGACAGGGTTTGCGGCTTTCTTT.

This clone has only one observation. This rearrangement joins TRBV10-3 to TRBJ1-1; possibly TRBD1 for D (6 bases). CDR1 is ENHRY, CDR2 SYGVKD, per germline. V was pared by 6 bases and J by 3 bases, with 11 bases between. The CDR3 sequence is 13 residues long. CDR3 residues: CAISLTGDTEAFF. In DNA, the CDR3 is TGTGCCATCAGCCTGACAGGAGACACTGAAGCTTTCTTT.

The chain has TRBV19 and TRBJ1-2, with a weak D call TRBD1 (5 bases). Trimming removed 3 bases from V and 6 bases from J, with 23 bases in between. CDR3 length: 17 residues. Germline V gene data show CDR1 as LNHDA and CDR2 as SQIVND (reference sequence). The CDR3 DNA sequence: TGTGCCAGTAGTATGATATGGGAGGGGCGAGGACTGGATGGCTACACCTTC. Translating gives CASSMIWEGRGLDGYTF.

The sample holds one count of this clone. The J gene is TRBJ2-7, the V gene TRBV11-2, with 8 bases aligning to TRBD2. CDR3 length: 17 amino acids. V shed 4 bases and J 0 bases; nucleotides not matched to a gene: 11. Germline values: CDR1 SGHAT, CDR2 FQNNGV. As DNA, the CDR3 is TGTGCCAGCAGCTGGGAGTTCGCGGGGGGCAGCTCCTACGAGCAGTACTTC. It translates to CASSWEFAGGSSYEQYF.

The genes are TRBV24-1 and TRBJ1-1, with D tentatively TRBD1 (6 bases). Per the germline V gene, CDR1 is KGHDR and CDR2 is SFDVKD. With 0 bases removed from V and 5 bases from J, the gap between germline ends came to 12 bases. The CDR3 is made up of 15 amino acids. CDR3 in DNA: TGTGCCACCAGTGATTTGCACAGGGAAAGGACTGAAGCTTTCTTT. Encoded protein: CATSDLHRERTEAFF.

The J gene is TRBJ1-1, the V gene TRBV3-1 (or the pseudogene TRBV3-2); 7 bases are shared with TRBD1. The junction had 4 bases not matched to a gene; V was cut back by 3 bases and J by 6 bases. The CDR3 has 13 residues. CDR1 is LGHDT and CDR2 is YNNKEL in the germline V gene (reference sequence). The CDR3 DNA reads TGTGCCAGCAGCCACATGCAGGGGGCTGAAGCTTTCTTT. This encodes CASSHMQGAEAFF.